Given below is one T cell receptor (beta chain) in context. What this receptor recognizes is not known. There are no base qualities to consult, and no much larger clone falls within one base. The CDR3 regions of human TCRbeta chains were analyzed by immunosequencing. The authors processed their data as follows. TCRs in the repertoires were compared against a reference library of SARS-CoV-2-specific TCRs that had been generated with the MIRA antigen-specificity platform. Breadth was defined as the fraction of unique TCRs that were SARS-CoV-2-associated, and depth was defined as the fraction of total T cells that were SARS-CoV-2-associated. Using the MIRA data, each spike-specific TCR was assigned both to the spike region to which the TCR was reactive and to a CD4 or CD8 class. Log10-transformed breadth and depth values were compared by one-way ANOVA with Sidak's multiple comparisons tests. The table comes from immuneACCESS by way of TCRdb, which keeps in-frame sequences with V and J called. Part of the clones is missing from these tables; in studies checked, under half for an unresolved V gene and the rest for unknown reasons. The V and J calls and clone size come from that table; D and trimming were worked out from the DNA. This sample is represented by under 150,000 clones; roughly 92% of them were singletons. The top ten clones comprise roughly 1% of the sample.

In the germline V gene (reference sequence), CDR1 corresponds to LNHDA and CDR2 to SQIVND. Deletion took 4 bases off V and 5 bases off J, with a span of 6 bases between the germline ends. The CDR3 contains 11 residues, cysteine and phenylalanine counted. The retained sequence is limited to the CDR3, 33 bases, with the frame set at the first base. The data originate from a study of T cell responses to AZD1222 COVID-19 vaccine (dated by TCRdb to about 2021). In terms of the full investigation: A total of 233 trial participants underwent TCR sequencing, of whom roughly 210 had received two doses of AZD1222 and about 26 had received two doses of the MenACWY control vaccine. Enrollment into the trials was organized by age into subgroups of 18-55, 56-69 and 70-plus years, and those subgroups contained roughly 150, 30 and 60 TCR-sequenced participants, respectively. The study at large found these results: Most participants were white British and females outnumbered males, and the authors suggested that clonal diversity may have been underestimated. After two AZD1222 doses, spike-specific TCR breadth and depth were significantly higher than at day 0 and than in MenACWY recipients. Conclusions about previously exposed vaccinees are limited, since just five to seven AZD1222 recipients were seropositive for SARS-CoV-2 at baseline. Because no day 14 peak-response samples were available, repertoires were characterized only after the peak T cell response. The whole spike protein was spanned by vaccine-associated CD4 TCRs, and dominant responses were seen in regions 160-218 and 743-854. Reportedly, close to half of the unique spike-specific TCRs recognized epitopes lying outside the regions that are mutated in the B.1.351 and B.1.1.7 variants. The 56-69-year group was small, and its depth increase did not reach significance, likely because of low power.

In the paper's terms, the time point label means: about 28 days (+/-7) after the second vaccine dose. AZD1222 recipients whose second dose came at about 4 weeks and those whose second dose came at about 12 weeks were combined into one group, since spike-specific TCR depth and breadth did not differ between the two schedules. The vaccinee samples were drawn from two UK trials, COV001 and COV002, one of which was a single-blind randomized controlled phase 2/3 trial testing AZD1222 (ChAdOx1 nCoV-19) in healthy adults. Trial participant PBMC samples were collected at day 0 and day 28 after the second dose for TCRbeta chain sequencing.

The receptor was isolated from an adult who received the AZD1222 COVID-19 vaccine. The chain is encoded by TRBV19 joined to TRBJ2-7; D gene: possibly TRBD2, on 5 matching bases. The sequencing here drew on peripheral blood, taken 28 days after the second AZD1222 dose. CDR3 loop: CASSSGHEQYF. Read as DNA, the sequence is TGTGCCAGTAGTAGCGGGCACGAGCAGTACTTC.